The rows below give T cell receptor beta chains drawn from one sample of a study of blood T cell repertoires in COVID-19. Some clones are missing from TCRdb's copy, which holds only in-frame ones; the method was immunoSEQ multiplex PCR. The sample lists roughly 250,000 clones; roughly 82% were seen once. What was sequenced was peripheral blood. All receptors derive from a woman between 65 and 79 years old with acute or convalescent COVID-19. The CDR3 runs from the conserved cysteine through the conserved F or W. The D gene is left open where the match is weak. Some rows have no size entry. The others give once, few or many, or a class for an expanded clone.

abundance	v_gene	d_gene	j_gene	CDR3aa	CDR3nt
NA	TRBV19	NA	TRBJ1-4	CASSGGPLEKLFF	TGTGCCAGTAGTGGAGGTCCGCTCGAAAAACTGTTTTTT
once	TRBV4-2	NA	TRBJ1-5	CASSQGPHRGSNQPQHF	TGTGCCAGCAGCCAAGGCCCACACAGAGGGAGCAATCAGCCCCAGCATTTT
few	TRBV6-2/TRBV6-3	NA	TRBJ2-7	CASSYSRRAAYEQYF	TGTGCCAGCAGTTACTCGAGGAGGGCCGCCTACGAGCAGTACTTC
NA	TRBV14	NA	TRBJ2-7	CASSQGQGGYEQYF	TGTGCCAGCAGCCAGGGGCAGGGAGGCTACGAGCAGTACTTC
once	TRBV20-1	TRBD2	TRBJ2-7	CSASRLAGVDEQYF	TGCAGTGCTAGTCGGCTAGCGGGAGTGGACGAGCAGTACTTC
NA	TRBV6-5	NA	TRBJ2-7	CASSYRQTLDEQYF	TGTGCCAGCAGTTACAGACAGACCTTGGACGAGCAGTACTTC
NA	TRBV29-1	TRBD1	TRBJ1-2	CSVGTGVGYGYTF	TGCAGCGTTGGGACAGGGGTTGGGTATGGCTACACCTTC
NA	TRBV12-3/TRBV12-4	NA	TRBJ1-1	CASSLISSGGPFF	TGTGCCAGCAGTTTAATCTCGTCAGGTGGCCCTTTCTTT
once	TRBV25-1	TRBD2	TRBJ2-2	CASSAPGLVRNTGELFF	TGTGCCAGCAGTGCCCCCGGACTAGTTCGAAACACCGGGGAGCTGTTTTTT
NA	TRBV18	NA	TRBJ1-1	CASSPPSTRDTEAFF	TGTGCCAGCTCACCACCGTCGACAAGAGACACTGAAGCTTTCTTT
NA	TRBV7-2	NA	TRBJ1-2	CASSLALYGYTF	TGTGCCAGCAGCTTAGCCCTCTATGGCTACACCTTC
NA	TRBV9	NA	TRBJ1-3	CASSTTASGNTIYF	TGTGCCAGCAGCACAACAGCCTCTGGAAACACCATATATTTT
NA	TRBV5-1	TRBD1	TRBJ2-1	CASSLTGGGLHEQFF	TGCGCCAGCAGCTTGACAGGGGGCGGGTTGCATGAGCAGTTCTTC
NA	TRBV4-3	NA	TRBJ2-7	CASSQDPGVSSYEQYF	TGCGCCAGCAGCCAAGATCCCGGGGTGAGCTCCTACGAGCAGTACTTC
NA	TRBV28	NA	TRBJ1-4	CASSHRVHEKLFF	TGTGCCAGCAGTCACAGGGTTCACGAAAAACTGTTTTTT